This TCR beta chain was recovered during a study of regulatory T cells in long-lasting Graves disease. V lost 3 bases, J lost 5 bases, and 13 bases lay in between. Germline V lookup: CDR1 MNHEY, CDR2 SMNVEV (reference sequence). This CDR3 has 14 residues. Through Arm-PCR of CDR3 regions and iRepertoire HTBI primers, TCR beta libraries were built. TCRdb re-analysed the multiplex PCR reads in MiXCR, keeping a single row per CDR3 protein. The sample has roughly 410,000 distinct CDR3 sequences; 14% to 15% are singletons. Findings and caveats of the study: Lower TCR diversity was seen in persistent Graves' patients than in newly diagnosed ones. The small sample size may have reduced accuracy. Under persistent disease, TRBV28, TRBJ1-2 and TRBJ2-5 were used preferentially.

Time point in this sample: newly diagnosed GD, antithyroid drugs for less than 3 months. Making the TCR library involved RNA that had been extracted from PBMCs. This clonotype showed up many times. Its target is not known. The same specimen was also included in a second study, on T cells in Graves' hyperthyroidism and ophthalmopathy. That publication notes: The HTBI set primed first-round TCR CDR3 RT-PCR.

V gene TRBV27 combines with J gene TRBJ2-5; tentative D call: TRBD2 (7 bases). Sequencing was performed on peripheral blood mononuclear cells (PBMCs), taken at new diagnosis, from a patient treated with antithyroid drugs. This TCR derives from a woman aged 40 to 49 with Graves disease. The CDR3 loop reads CASSFMGGGETQYF. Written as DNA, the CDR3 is TGTGCCAGCAGTTTTATGGGGGGGGGCGAGACCCAGTACTTC.